The entry that follows covers one T cell receptor (beta chain) sequence. Here immunoSEQ multiplex PCR was the method, and the copy in TCRdb shows in-frame clones only, minus some. The sample yields approximately 85,000 clones, over 90% seen once. These data come from a study of T cell changes during pregnancy in multiple sclerosis. This CDR3 spans 15 amino acids. Germline CDR1 and CDR2: SGHTA and FQGTGA. The ends were cut back, 4 bases at V and 2 bases at J, with 13 bases in the middle. The receptor was isolated from a female donor with multiple sclerosis, enrolled in a pregnancy study. The sequenced sample was peripheral blood, obtained in the third trimester of pregnancy. This chain joins TRBV7-3 and TRBJ2-3; TRBD2 is a possible D gene (6 bases). The CDR3 is CASSSISGSTDTQYF. CDR3 bases: TGTGCCAGCAGCTCCATTAGCGGTTCCACAGATACGCAGTATTTT.